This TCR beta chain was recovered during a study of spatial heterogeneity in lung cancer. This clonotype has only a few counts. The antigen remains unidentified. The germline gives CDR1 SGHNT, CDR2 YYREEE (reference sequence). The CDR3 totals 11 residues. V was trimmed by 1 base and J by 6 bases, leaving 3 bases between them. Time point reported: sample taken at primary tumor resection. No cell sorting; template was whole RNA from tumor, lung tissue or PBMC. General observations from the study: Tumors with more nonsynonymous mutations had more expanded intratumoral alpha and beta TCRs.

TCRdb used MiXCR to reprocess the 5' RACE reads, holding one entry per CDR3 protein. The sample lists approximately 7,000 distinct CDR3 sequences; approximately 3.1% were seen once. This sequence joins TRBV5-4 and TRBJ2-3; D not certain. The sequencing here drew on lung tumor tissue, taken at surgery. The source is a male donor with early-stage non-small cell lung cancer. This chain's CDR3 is CASSLIDTQYF. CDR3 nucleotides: TGTGCCAGCAGCTTGATCGATACGCAGTATTTT.